What follows is one T cell receptor (beta chain) and its context. The assay was immunoSEQ multiplex PCR, and TCRdb's table has in-frame clones only and misses some. The sample has tens of thousands of clones, 90% to 95% seen once; the top ten hold about 0.4%. V gave up 3 bases and J gave up 5 bases, with 4 bases separating them. Germline V gene sequence: CDR1 DFQATT, CDR2 SNEGSKA (reference sequence). The CDR3 consists of 10 residues. These data belong to a study of technical replicates of blood from several donors. The rearrangement uses TRBV20-1 and TRBJ2-5, with D uncertain. Sequencing used T cells isolated from PBMCs. The clonotype was recovered from a human donor in good health. The DNA of the CDR3 is TGCAGTGCTAGTATGGAGACCCAGTACTTC. Translated: CSASMETQYF.